This T cell receptor (beta chain) was retrieved from a study of OX40 agonist ivuxolimab in advanced cancers. J gave up 2 bases and V 4 bases, and 8 bases lay outside the gene matches. CDR1 ENHRY and CDR2 SYGVKD come from the germline V gene. The CDR3 length is 18 residues. Libraries were prepared by immunoSEQ multiplex PCR; TCRdb keeps only in-frame clonotypes and omits some of them. The table has some 90,000 clones, approximately 89% seen once. The sample here was CD4+ or CD8+ T cells sorted from blood, taken in a trial of the OX40 agonist ivuxolimab. This receptor was taken from an adult with an advanced solid tumor such as melanoma, head and neck, liver or kidney cancer. This chain links TRBV10-3 with TRBJ2-3; 14 bases match TRBD2. The CDR3 sequence: CAISVGTSGSSNTDTQYF. In DNA, the CDR3 is TGTGCCATCAGTGTAGGGACTAGCGGGAGTAGCAACACAGATACGCAGTATTTT.